One sample yielded the 14 T cell receptor beta chains listed below, sequenced in a study of blood T cell repertoires in COVID-19. TCRdb's table, derived via immunoSEQ multiplex PCR, lists solely in-frame clones and lacks some. This sample has under 60,000 clones, with around 90% found just once. The source material was peripheral blood. Source of these receptors: a human donor in a cohort sampled during active COVID-19.

The rearrangement joins TRBV27 to TRBJ1-1, with D possibly TRBD1 on 5 matching bases. Germline lookup yields CDR1 MNHEY and CDR2 SMNVEV (reference sequence). CDR3 length: 14 amino acids. Trimming took off 6 bases at V and 4 bases at J, with 15 bases between the two ends. CDR3 sequence: CASRGEGRGTEAFF. CDR3 nucleotide sequence: TGTGCCAGCAGGGGGGAGGGGCGAGGCACTGAAGCTTTCTTT.

This clone was observed a handful of times. CDR3 DNA sequence: TGTGCCACCAGCAGAGATAGTAACAGGGGGAATTCACCCCTCCACTTT. Its translation is CATSRDSNRGNSPLHF. The chain recombines TRBV15 with TRBJ1-6; 8 bases align to TRBD1. The CDR3 length is 16 residues. J gave up 7 bases and V 0 bases, and 5 bases lay outside the gene matches. In germline, CDR1 is LNHNV, CDR2 YYDKDF (reference sequence).

This clone was picked up one time. The CDR3 region has the DNA TGCGCCAGCAGCCAAAGACTAGCGGGAGAGGTGGGTAATGAGCAGTTCTTC. Its protein is CASSQRLAGEVGNEQFF. The chain links TRBV5-1 to TRBJ2-1, with 12 bases identical to TRBD2. Germline CDR1 is SGHRS and CDR2 is YFSETQ. The junction had 12 bases not matched to a gene; V was cut back by 4 bases and J by 7 bases. The CDR3 extends over 17 amino acids.

The chain links TRBV7-6 to TRBJ2-7; D ambiguous. Trimming removed 1 base at V and 6 bases at J, with 10 bases between. The CDR3 spans 13 residues. Looked up from germline, CDR1 is SGHVS and CDR2 is FNYEAQ. CDR3 in DNA: TGTGCCAGCAGCTTAGGTGTCCTTCGCGAGCAGTACTTC. Translating gives CASSLGVLREQYF. Together with reference TRBV7-6 and TRBJ2-7, the CDR3 gives the full variable domain: GAGVSQSPRYKVTKRGQDVALRCDPISGHVSLYWYRQALGQGPEFLTYFNYEAQQDKSGLPNDRFSAERPEGSISTLTIQRTEQRDSAMYRCASSLGVLREQYFGPGTRLTVT.

This clone has only one observation. The chain uses TRBV13 and TRBJ1-1; 12 nucleotides line up with TRBD1. The V gene's germline CDR1 is PRHDT and CDR2 FYEKMQ (reference sequence). V shed 5 bases, J shed 1 base, and the junction held 5 bases outside the gene matches. The CDR3 extends over 16 amino acids. The CDR3 reads CASSGGQGARNTEAFF. The CDR3 coding sequence is TGTGCCAGCAGCGGGGGACAGGGGGCGCGGAACACTGAAGCTTTCTTT.

The chain joins TRBV2 to TRBJ2-3; 7 bases map to TRBD1. CDR1 is SNHLY, CDR2 FYNNEI, per germline. The junction had 5 bases not matched to a gene; V was cut back by 6 bases and J by 2 bases. The CDR3 consists of 14 residues. CDR3 DNA: TGTGCCAGCAGGTGGGACAGATCCACAGATACGCAGTATTTT. Encoded protein: CASRWDRSTDTQYF.

The rearrangement uses TRBV5-4 and TRBJ2-1, with 8 positions matching TRBD1. This CDR3 region has 15 residues. V dropped 4 bases and J dropped 4; count of bases not matched to a gene: 7. The germline V gene has CDR1 SGHNT and CDR2 YYREEE (reference sequence). For the CDR3, the DNA is TGTGCCAGCAGCACCGGACAGGGAGCTTACAATGAGCAGTTCTTC. Its protein is CASSTGQGAYNEQFF. Full variable domain (remainder filled in from reference TRBV5-4 and TRBJ2-1): ETGVTQSPTHLIKTRGQQVTLRCSSQSGHNTVSWYQQALGQGPQFIFQYYREEENGRGNFPPRFSGLQFPNYSSELNVNALELDDSALYLCASSTGQGAYNEQFFGPGTRLTVL.

The rearrangement links TRBV27 to TRBJ2-3; D gene unclear. The CDR3 runs to 18 residues. Trimming removed 0 bases at V and 3 bases at J, with 19 bases between. Germline V gene sequence: CDR1 MNHEY, CDR2 SMNVEV (reference sequence). As DNA, the CDR3 is TGTGCCAGCAGTTTATCGATAGTTTGGAGTTCTCTAACAGATACGCAGTATTTT. Its translation is CASSLSIVWSSLTDTQYF.

J is TRBJ2-7 and V is TRBV29-1; 7 bases align to TRBD1. Germline assignment: CDR1 SQVTM and CDR2 ANQGSEA. CDR3 length: 12 amino acids. Unmatched junction bases numbered 6, after V lost 4 bases and J lost 6 bases. The CDR3 sequence: CSVGLTGVEQYF. CDR3 nucleotides: TGCAGCGTTGGGCTAACAGGGGTCGAGCAGTACTTC.

V and J are TRBV7-8 and TRBJ1-1; TRBD1 aligns across 8 bases. V lost 5 bases, J lost 5 bases, and 4 bases stayed unmatched. This CDR3 region has 13 residues. The germline V gene has CDR1 SGHVS and CDR2 FQNEAQ. CDR3 sequence (DNA): TGTGCCAGCAGCCCTGGACAGGGAACTGAAGCTTTCTTT. Amino acid sequence: CASSPGQGTEAFF.

The V call is TRBV13, the J call TRBJ2-7; 8 nucleotides agree with TRBD1. V lost 7 bases to trimming and J lost 2 bases; unmatched junction nucleotides: 4. Germline V gene data show CDR1 as PRHDT and CDR2 as FYEKMQ (reference sequence). The CDR3 extends over 13 amino acids. CDR3 amino acids: CASNSGGAYEQYF. CDR3 sequence (DNA): TGTGCCAGCAACTCAGGGGGCGCCTACGAGCAGTACTTC.

This chain links TRBV29-1 with TRBJ1-2; D remains ambiguous. Germline V gene sequence: CDR1 SQVTM, CDR2 ANQGSEA. The V and J ends lost 2 bases and 4 bases respectively, with 8 bases between them. The CDR3 runs to 12 residues. CDR3 loop: CSVERGPYGYTF. Here the CDR3 DNA reads TGCAGCGTTGAAAGAGGCCCCTATGGCTACACCTTC.

This rearrangement joins TRBV6-6 to TRBJ2-7, with D possibly matching TRBD1 (6 bases). Between the trimmed V and J ends, which lost 2 bases and 5 bases, there was a span of 16 bases. The CDR3 runs to 15 residues. CDR1 is MNHNY and CDR2 is SVGAGI in the germline V gene (reference sequence). CDR3 in DNA: TGTGCCAGCAGTTACATCGCAGGGGTAGTCCACGAGCAGTACTTC. Its protein product is CASSYIAGVVHEQYF.

The chain carries TRBV19 and TRBJ2-7; 14 bases align to TRBD2. With 4 bases clipped from V and 3 bases from J, the junction kept 11 bases outside the gene matches. The CDR3 has 18 residues. The V gene's germline CDR1 is LNHDA and CDR2 SQIVND (reference sequence). CDR3 in amino acids: CASSTPLGLAGGFYEQYF. CDR3 nucleotide sequence: TGTGCCAGTAGTACTCCTCTAGGACTAGCGGGAGGATTCTACGAGCAGTACTTC.